This entry describes one T cell receptor (beta chain). What it recognizes is unknown. This sample is drawn from a study of T cell responses to AZD1222 COVID-19 vaccine. Sequencing was performed with immunoSEQ multiplex PCR; in TCRdb, only in-frame clones are kept and a portion is missing. This table has over 100,000 clones, 88% appearing once. Broader study findings: It was only 6 or 7 AZD1222 recipients who were seropositive at baseline. With dominance at 160-218 and 743-854, vaccine-associated CD4 TCRs spanned spike. Females made up more of the donors, who were largely white British, and clonal diversity may have come out too low.

With V trimmed by 0 bases and J by 0 bases, 5 bases remained unmatched. This CDR3 has 18 residues. Germline V gene sequence: CDR1 MNHEY, CDR2 SMNVEV (reference sequence). This TCR was sampled from an adult in good health. This rearrangement joins TRBV27 to TRBJ1-6; 7 bases fit TRBD1. This material consisted of peripheral blood, taken on day 0 of AZD1222 vaccination. The CDR3, as DNA: TGTGCCAGCAGTTTATCAGGGGGCGAATTCTCCTATAATTCACCCCTCCACTTT. Its protein is CASSLSGGEFSYNSPLHF.